These T cell receptor beta chains were read from a single sample in a study of OX40 agonist ivuxolimab in advanced cancers. Repertoires were generated with immunoSEQ multiplex PCR, while TCRdb's copy carries only in-frame clones and drops some. The sample gives some 43,000 clones, roughly 89% of which show up once; 10% to 13% is in the top ten. The sequences come from CD4+ or CD8+ T cells sorted from blood, collected in a trial of the OX40 agonist ivuxolimab. These receptors were obtained from an adult with an advanced solid tumor such as melanoma, head and neck, liver or kidney cancer. The CDR3 runs from the conserved cysteine through the conserved F or W. The order of the fields is D gene, clone size, J gene, V gene, CDR3 DNA, CDR3 protein. The D gene is left open where the match is weak. Rows give clone size only sometimes, using once, few, many, or a class for an expanded clone.

NA | NA | TRBJ2-7 | TRBV7-9 | TGTGCCAGCAGCCCCCGACCGGCCCCCTACGAGCAGTACTTC | CASSPRPAPYEQYF
NA | NA | TRBJ2-5 | TRBV11-3 | TGTGCCAGCAGCTCTACGACATTTAGGGAGACCCAGTACTTC | CASSSTTFRETQYF
NA | once | TRBJ2-3 | TRBV18 | TGTGCCAGCTCACCACGGGGGGCATGGGATACGCAGTATTTT | CASSPRGAWDTQYF
TRBD1 | NA | TRBJ2-7 | TRBV27 | TGTGCCAGCAGTTACGGGACAGGGGGCTCCTACGAGCAGTACTTC | CASSYGTGGSYEQYF
TRBD2 | NA | TRBJ2-3 | TRBV9 | TGTGCCAGCAGCTTTAGACTAGCGGGAGGTACTAGCACAGATACGCAGTATTTT | CASSFRLAGGTSTDTQYF
NA | NA | TRBJ2-1 | TRBV7-9 | TGTGCCAGCGTACCCCTTGACAATGAGCAGTTCTTC | CASVPLDNEQFF
TRBD1 | few | TRBJ1-1 | TRBV4-3 | TGCGCCAGCAGCAGAAGGGGCCCAGGGGGGGATAAAGCTTTCTTT | CASSRRGPGGDKAFF
TRBD1 | few | TRBJ1-2 | TRBV9 | TGTGCCAGCGCCCAGGGGGACTATGGCTACACCTTC | CASAQGDYGYTF
NA | NA | TRBJ2-1 | TRBV19 | TGTGCCAGTAGTCCCAGAATAGGGGGGCCGTACAATGAGCAGTTCTTC | CASSPRIGGPYNEQFF
NA | NA | TRBJ2-1 | TRBV11-1 | TGTGCCAGCAGCCCCCCCTTGGCGGGACCTTACAATGAGCAGTTCTTC | CASSPPLAGPYNEQFF
NA | NA | TRBJ1-1 | TRBV4-3 | TGCGCCAGCAGCCAAGACAGGGCCAGTTGGGGCACTGAAGCTTTCTTT | CASSQDRASWGTEAFF
NA | NA | TRBJ1-2 | TRBV19 | TGTGCCAGCGCGACAGGCCCCAACGCTAACTATGGCTACACCTTC | CASATGPNANYGYTF
NA | NA | TRBJ2-4 | TRBV7-3 | TGTGCCAGCAGCTTGTGGAGGTTTAAAAACATTCAGTACTTC | CASSLWRFKNIQYF
NA | few | TRBJ2-2 | TRBV7-6 | TGTGCCAGCAGCTTCCCGCTTGGGGGGCGGAACACCGGGGAGCTGTTTTTT | CASSFPLGGRNTGELFF
NA | NA | TRBJ1-2 | TRBV6-5 | TGTGCCAGCAGTTACTCTCCCCCCGGGGATTACTATGGCTACACCTTC | CASSYSPPGDYYGYTF
TRBD2 | NA | TRBJ2-1 | TRBV27 | TGTGCCAGCAGTTCCCGGACTAGCGGGGTGAATGAGCAGTTCTTC | CASSSRTSGVNEQFF
TRBD1 | NA | TRBJ1-2 | TRBV6-5 | TGTGCCAGCACCAAACAGGGGGGTTGGGTTTATGGCTACACCTTC | CASTKQGGWVYGYTF
NA | NA | TRBJ2-1 | TRBV27 | TGTGCCAGCAGTTTATCTACAGGGAACGAGCAGTTCTTC | CASSLSTGNEQFF
TRBD1 | NA | TRBJ1-2 | TRBV28 | TGTGCCAGCAGTCCTCAGGGGGGAGATGGCTACACCTTC | CASSPQGGDGYTF
TRBD1 | NA | TRBJ2-7 | TRBV19 | TGTGCCAGTACCCCCCCTCGGGACAGGGGGATGTCTGGCGAGCAGTACTTC | CASTPPRDRGMSGEQYF
TRBD1 | medium-sized | TRBJ2-2 | TRBV29-1 | TGCAGCGTAGGGACAGGGACCGCCGGGGAGCTGTTTTTT | CSVGTGTAGELFF
NA | NA | TRBJ2-7 | TRBV30 | TGTGCCTGGAGTGTGGGACGGACCTACGAGCAGTACTTC | CAWSVGRTYEQYF
NA | NA | TRBJ2-7 | TRBV7-2 | TGTGCCAGCAGCTTAGGGGTAGCCCTCGAGCAGTACTTC | CASSLGVALEQYF
TRBD2 | NA | TRBJ2-3 | TRBV6-7 | TGTGCCAGCAGTTACCCCGGACTAGCGGGAGAGGCTTTCACAGATACGCAGTATTTT | CASSYPGLAGEAFTDTQYF
TRBD1 | NA | TRBJ2-1 | TRBV10-3 | TGTGCCATCGGGACAGCAGGCAATGAGCAGTTCTTC | CAIGTAGNEQFF
NA | NA | TRBJ1-3 | TRBV29-1 | TGCAGCGTTGAGTCATTAGGGAGAGGAAACACCATATATTTT | CSVESLGRGNTIYF
TRBD2 | NA | TRBJ2-5 | TRBV11-2 | TGTGCCAGCAGCTCTCGGACTAGCGGGGGGGGTAGGCAAGAGACCCAGTACTTC | CASSSRTSGGGRQETQYF
NA | NA | TRBJ1-3 | TRBV5-4 | TGTGCCAGCAGCTTGAATCAGGACTCTGGAAACACCATATATTTT | CASSLNQDSGNTIYF
NA | NA | TRBJ2-3 | TRBV18 | TGTGCCAGCCCACGGGAGACTAGTGGCACAGATACGCAGTATTTT | CASPRETSGTDTQYF
NA | NA | TRBJ2-7 | TRBV5-1 | TGCGCCAGCAGCTTCCGGGCCTGGCGGAAGGACTACGAGCAGTACTTC | CASSFRAWRKDYEQYF
TRBD1 | once | TRBJ2-7 | TRBV13 | TGTGCCAGCAGCCCTTTCCTACCCGGGACAGTCTCCTACGAGCAGTACTTC | CASSPFLPGTVSYEQYF
NA | NA | TRBJ1-1 | TRBV19 | TGTGCCAGTAGTACCCCCCTGGGGCAAGCTTTCTTT | CASSTPLGQAFF
NA | NA | TRBJ1-1 | TRBV4-3 | TGCGCCAGCAGCCAAATTTACCCACAGGGCACTGAAGCTTTCTTT | CASSQIYPQGTEAFF
TRBD1 | NA | TRBJ1-2 | TRBV7-6 | TGTGTCAGCAGCCACAGGGGAAACTATGGCTACACCTTC | CVSSHRGNYGYTF
TRBD1 | NA | TRBJ2-7 | TRBV5-1 | TGCGCCAGCAGCCACCCCGGGACAGGACACTACGAGCAGTACTTC | CASSHPGTGHYEQYF
TRBD1 | medium-sized | TRBJ1-2 | TRBV2 | TGTGCCAGCAGTGAAGAAGGGACAGCTAACTATGGCTACACCTTC | CASSEEGTANYGYTF
TRBD1 | NA | TRBJ1-1 | TRBV7-8 | TGTGCCAGCAGCTCTCGGGACAGGTGGAAGGGGGTGAACACTGAAGCTTTCTTT | CASSSRDRWKGVNTEAFF
NA | NA | TRBJ2-3 | TRBV9 | TGTGCCAGCAGCGCGCAACGCGCAGGAATAAATACGCAGTATTTT | CASSAQRAGINTQYF
TRBD1 | once | TRBJ2-7 | TRBV4-3 | TGCGCCAGCAGCCAAGATAGAACAGGGGGCGCCTACGAGCAGTACTTC | CASSQDRTGGAYEQYF
TRBD1 | NA | TRBJ1-1 | TRBV19 | TGTGCCAGTAGGCCGGGACAGGGTGAAGCTTTCTTT | CASRPGQGEAFF
TRBD2 | NA | TRBJ2-2 | TRBV2 | TGTGCCAGCACCGGACTAGCGGGAGAAATGAACACCGGGGAGCTGTTTTTT | CASTGLAGEMNTGELFF
TRBD2 | NA | TRBJ2-5 | TRBV7-9 | TGTGCCAGCAGCTTAGGCGGGAGAAAGTACTTC | CASSLGGRKYF
TRBD2 | NA | TRBJ2-1 | TRBV7-6 | TGTGCCAGCAGCTTAAGTGTTCCGACGGGGACTAGCTCCAATGATCTCGATGAGCAGTTCTTC | CASSLSVPTGTSSNDLDEQFF
NA | NA | TRBJ1-5 | TRBV7-6 | TGTGCCAGCAGCTACGAATGGCTGTATCCCTCTGGTCAGCCCCAGCATTTT | CASSYEWLYPSGQPQHF
NA | NA | TRBJ1-1 | TRBV6-1 | TGTGCCAGCAGGGGCTACAGGGACGGCACTGAAGCTTTCTTT | CASRGYRDGTEAFF
TRBD2 | NA | TRBJ2-3 | TRBV27 | TGTGCCAGCAGTTTATCAGCGGGAGGTGTCCCAGATACGCAGTATTTT | CASSLSAGGVPDTQYF
TRBD1 | once | TRBJ2-5 | TRBV7-2 | TGTGCCAGCAGCTCGCGGGACAGGGAGGCGGAGACCCAGTACTTC | CASSSRDREAETQYF
NA | NA | TRBJ2-7 | TRBV19 | TGTGCCAGTAGTAGGTTCGATCTGGACGCCTACGAGCAGTACTTC | CASSRFDLDAYEQYF
NA | NA | TRBJ2-1 | TRBV7-9 | TGTGCCAGCAGCGACACACCCGGGGGACACGGACCGGAGCAAGAGCAGTTCTTC | CASSDTPGGHGPEQEQFF
TRBD1 | NA | TRBJ2-7 | TRBV19 | TGTGCCAGTAGCCAGACAGGGTATTTTCCCTACGAGCAGTACTTC | CASSQTGYFPYEQYF
NA | once | TRBJ2-7 | TRBV13 | TGTGCCAGCAGCTCCACCTTCCCCTCCGAGCAGTACTTC | CASSSTFPSEQYF
NA | NA | TRBJ2-1 | TRBV7-3 | TGTGCCAGCAGCTTAACGATTCAGTCCGGGACAAGCTCCTACAATGAGCAGTTCTTC | CASSLTIQSGTSSYNEQFF
NA | NA | TRBJ2-7 | TRBV25-1 | TGTGCCAGCAGTTTCGGACAAGCCTACGAGCAGTACTTC | CASSFGQAYEQYF